A single sample is the source of the 13 T cell receptor beta chains below, sequenced in a study of shared clonotypes between healthy human individuals. The protocol was immunoSEQ multiplex PCR, while the TCRdb copy is restricted to in-frame clones and leaves out a portion. The data contain hundreds of thousands of clones, about 85% of them singletons. The sample comprised PBMCs. The origin of the receptors is a woman aged 40 to 50 in good health. Some clones in this sample may be carry-over from other donors' samples.

A few counts support this clone. Here the CDR3 reads CASSFPGQGREKLFF. The CDR3 nucleotides are TGTGCCAGCAGCTTCCCGGGACAGGGCCGAGAAAAACTGTTTTTT. This chain joins TRBV5-4 and TRBJ1-4; TRBD1 agrees at 9 bases. Unmatched junction bases numbered 7, after V lost 2 bases and J lost 8 bases. The germline gives CDR1 SGHNT, CDR2 YYREEE (reference sequence). CDR3 length equals 15 residues.

This chain uses TRBV30 with TRBJ1-4; D might be TRBD1 (6 bases). This CDR3 contains 13 residues. The V end lost 1 base, the J end lost 10 bases, and 13 bases lay between the germline ends. Germline loops: CDR1 GTSNPN, CDR2 SVGIG (reference sequence). DNA of the CDR3: TGTGCCTGGAGTGGAGGGGGGGTTGGAAAACTGTTTTTT. Translating gives CAWSGGGVGKLFF.

This chain links TRBV7-9 with TRBJ2-1, with D unresolved. With 0 bases removed from V and 5 bases from J, the gap between germline ends came to 8 bases. Germline V gives CDR1 SEHNR, CDR2 FQNEAQ (reference sequence). This CDR3 has 14 residues. The CDR3 is CASSLASWHNEQFF. As DNA, the CDR3 is TGTGCCAGCAGCTTAGCTTCGTGGCACAATGAGCAGTTCTTC. Based on the CDR3 plus reference TRBV7-9 and TRBJ2-1, the full variable domain is DTGVSQNPRHKITKRGQNVTFRCDPISEHNRLYWYRQTLGQGPEFLTYFQNEAQLEKSRLLSDRFSAERPKGSFSTLEIQRTEQGDSAMYLCASSLASWHNEQFFGPGTRLTVL.

This chain uses TRBV4-1 with TRBJ2-7; 8 bases map to TRBD2. This CDR3 has 17 amino acids. Germline trimming cut 0 bases from V and 3 bases from J; bases unmatched to any gene: 10. The V gene's germline CDR1 is MGHRA and CDR2 YSYEKL. The CDR3: CASSQDGGEGLLYEQYF. The CDR3 nucleotides read TGCGCCAGCAGCCAAGACGGGGGGGAGGGCCTACTCTACGAGCAGTACTTC.

This chain uses TRBV9 with TRBJ1-4; 7 bases match TRBD1. The CDR3 covers 15 residues. Germline assignment: CDR1 SGDLS and CDR2 YYNGEE. J gave up 8 bases and V 4 bases, and 11 bases lay outside the gene matches. The CDR3 sequence is CASSPRTGAWEKLFF. CDR3 nucleotides: TGTGCCAGCAGCCCCCGGACAGGTGCTTGGGAAAAACTGTTTTTT.

This clone was counted once. The rearrangement uses TRBV4-2 and TRBJ2-3; TRBD2 matches at 9 bases. The CDR3 has 16 residues. Germline V gene lookup returns CDR1 LGHNA and CDR2 YNFKEQ. The V and J ends lost 1 base and 0 bases, in that order; junction bases with no gene match: 2. The CDR3 DNA reads as TGTGCCAGCAGCCAAGGACTAGCGGAGAGCACAGATACGCAGTATTTT. Translation gives CASSQGLAESTDTQYF.

This clone was detected a few times. This chain joins TRBV4-3 and TRBJ1-2; 9 bases match TRBD1. The CDR3 contains 14 residues. V trimming: 0 bases; J trimming: 8 bases; junction bases outside the gene matches: 4. From germline, CDR1 is LGHNA and CDR2 YSLEER. The CDR3 sequence: CASSQEQGARGYTF. In nucleotides, the CDR3 is TGCGCCAGCAGCCAAGAACAGGGGGCACGGGGCTACACCTTC.

The rearrangement joins TRBV18 to TRBJ2-1; D call uncertain. The CDR3 length is 14 residues. The germline V gene has CDR1 KGHSH and CDR2 LQKENI. Trimming removed 3 bases at V and 3 bases at J, with 9 bases between. This CDR3 reads CASSPPSNYNEQFF. The CDR3 DNA reads TGTGCCAGCTCACCCCCTTCGAACTACAATGAGCAGTTCTTC.

This clone was observed a single time. The CDR3 coding sequence is TGTGCCTGGGCCCGGAGGGCCCGGGGGGGGCAGTACTTC. It translates to CAWARRARGGQYF. The rearrangement joins TRBV30 to TRBJ2-7, with 8 bases matching TRBD2. Looked up from germline, CDR1 is GTSNPN and CDR2 is SVGIG (reference sequence). There are 13 residues in the CDR3. Trimming at V came to 5 bases and at J to 9 bases, leaving 12 bases not matched to a gene.

This clone was seen once. This chain links TRBV12-5 with TRBJ2-5; perhaps TRBD1 as D (5 bases). Germline CDR1 and CDR2: LGHNT and FRNRAP. With 2 bases removed from V and 7 bases from J, the gap between germline ends came to 11 bases. This CDR3 is built from 13 residues. The CDR3 DNA reads as TGTGCTAGTGGTTTGCTGGGGCATGGGACCCAGTACTTC. Its protein product is CASGLLGHGTQYF.

The chain recombines TRBV12-2 with TRBJ2-7; no check of the table's D call, TRBD1, against the DNA was made. TRBV12-2 is marked as a pseudogene. The CDR3 consists of 17 residues. The CDR3, as DNA: TGTGCAAGTCGCCCGAGACGTAGGGGACAGGGGACCCACGAGCAGTACTTC. Protein sequence: CASRPRRRGQGTHEQYF.

This chain joins TRBV5-6 and TRBJ2-4; maybe TRBD1 (5 bases). Trimming stripped 3 bases from V and 8 bases from J, with 15 bases between. Germline CDR1 is SGHDT and CDR2 is YYEEEE. The CDR3 is 14 amino acids. CDR3 bases: TGTGCCAGCAGCTCCAGGGTGGCGCAGGACATTCAGTACTTC. It yields the protein CASSSRVAQDIQYF.

With respect to this clone: At the DNA level, this CDR3 is encoded by other sequences in the same sample as well. The J gene is TRBJ2-1, the V gene TRBV6-5, with 11 bases identical to TRBD2. Germline trimming cut 2 bases from V and 3 bases from J; bases unmatched to any gene: 0. This CDR3 has 15 residues. Germline V gene sequence: CDR1 MNHEY, CDR2 SVGAGI. This chain's CDR3 is CASSYGTSGYNEQFF. The CDR3 nucleotides are TGTGCCAGCAGTTACGGGACTAGCGGCTACAATGAGCAGTTCTTC.